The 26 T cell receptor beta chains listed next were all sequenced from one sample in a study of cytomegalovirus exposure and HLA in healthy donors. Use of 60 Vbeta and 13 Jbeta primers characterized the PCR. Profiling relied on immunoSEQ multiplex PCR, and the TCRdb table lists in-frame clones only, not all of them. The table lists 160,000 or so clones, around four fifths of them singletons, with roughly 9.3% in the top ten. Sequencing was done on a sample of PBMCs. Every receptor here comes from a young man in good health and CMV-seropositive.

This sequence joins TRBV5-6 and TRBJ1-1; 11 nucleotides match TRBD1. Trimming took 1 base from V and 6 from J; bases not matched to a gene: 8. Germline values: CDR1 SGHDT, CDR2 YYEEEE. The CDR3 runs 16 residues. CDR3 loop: CASSLWDRGLWAEAFF. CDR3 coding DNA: TGTGCCAGCAGCTTGTGGGACAGGGGGTTGTGGGCTGAAGCTTTCTTT.

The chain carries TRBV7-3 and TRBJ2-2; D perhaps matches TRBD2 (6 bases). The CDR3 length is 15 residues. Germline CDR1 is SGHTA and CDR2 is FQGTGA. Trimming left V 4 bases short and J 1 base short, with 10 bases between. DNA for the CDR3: TGTGCCAGCAGCTCAGTGGGGGGGAACACCGGGGAGCTGTTTTTT. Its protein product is CASSSVGGNTGELFF.

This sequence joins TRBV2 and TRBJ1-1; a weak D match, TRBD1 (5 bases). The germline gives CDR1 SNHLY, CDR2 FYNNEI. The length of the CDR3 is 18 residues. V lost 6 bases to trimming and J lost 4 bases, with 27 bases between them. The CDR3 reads CASSGTATVTGFGTEAFF. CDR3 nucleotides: TGTGCCAGCAGCGGAACTGCCACCGTTACAGGCTTTGGCACTGAAGCTTTCTTT.

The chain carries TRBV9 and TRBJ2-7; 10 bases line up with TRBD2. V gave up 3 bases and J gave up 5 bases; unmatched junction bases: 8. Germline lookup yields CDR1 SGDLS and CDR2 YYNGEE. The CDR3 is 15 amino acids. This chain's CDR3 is CASSARLAGEDEQYF. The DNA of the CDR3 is TGTGCCAGCAGCGCCCGACTAGCGGGTGAGGACGAGCAGTACTTC.

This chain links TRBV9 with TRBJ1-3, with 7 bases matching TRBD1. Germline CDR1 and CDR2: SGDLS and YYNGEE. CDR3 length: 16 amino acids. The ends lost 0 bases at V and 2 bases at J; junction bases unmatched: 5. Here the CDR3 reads CASSVVGDSTGNTIYF. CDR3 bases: TGTGCCAGCAGCGTAGTGGGGGACAGTACTGGAAACACCATATATTTT.

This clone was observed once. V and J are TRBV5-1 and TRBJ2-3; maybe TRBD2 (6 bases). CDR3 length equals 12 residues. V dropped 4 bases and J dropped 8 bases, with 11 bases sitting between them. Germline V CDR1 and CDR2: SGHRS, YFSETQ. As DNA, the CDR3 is TGCGCCAGCAGCCCCGGGGAGGCTACGCAGTATTTT. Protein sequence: CASSPGEATQYF.

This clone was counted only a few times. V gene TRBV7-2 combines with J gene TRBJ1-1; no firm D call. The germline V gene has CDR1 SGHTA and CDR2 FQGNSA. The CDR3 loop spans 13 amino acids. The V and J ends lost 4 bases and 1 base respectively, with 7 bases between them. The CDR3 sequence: CASSSVSNTEAFF. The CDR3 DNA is TGTGCCAGCAGCTCGGTCTCGAACACTGAAGCTTTCTTT.

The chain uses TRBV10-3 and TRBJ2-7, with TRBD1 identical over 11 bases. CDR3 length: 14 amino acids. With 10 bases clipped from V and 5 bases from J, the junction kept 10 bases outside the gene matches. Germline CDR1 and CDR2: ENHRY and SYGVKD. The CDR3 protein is CATTLTGQGDEQYF. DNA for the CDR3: TGTGCCACCACATTAACGGGACAGGGGGACGAGCAGTACTTC.

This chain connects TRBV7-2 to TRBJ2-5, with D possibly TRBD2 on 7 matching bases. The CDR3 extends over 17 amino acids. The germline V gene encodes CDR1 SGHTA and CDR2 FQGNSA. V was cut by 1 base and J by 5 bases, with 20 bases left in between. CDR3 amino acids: CASSLVISGGARETQYF. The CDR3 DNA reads TGTGCCAGCAGCTTAGTCATTAGTGGGGGGGCCAGGGAGACCCAGTACTTC.

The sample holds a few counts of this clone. CDR3 sequence: CASSLGTGFREKLFF. The CDR3 DNA sequence: TGTGCCAGCAGCTTAGGGACAGGGTTTCGAGAAAAACTGTTTTTT. This chain uses TRBV7-9 with TRBJ1-4, with 8 nucleotides matching TRBD1. Germline CDR1 SEHNR, CDR2 FQNEAQ (reference sequence). The junction had 6 bases not matched to a gene; V was cut back by 1 base and J by 8 bases. This CDR3 is 15 amino acids long.

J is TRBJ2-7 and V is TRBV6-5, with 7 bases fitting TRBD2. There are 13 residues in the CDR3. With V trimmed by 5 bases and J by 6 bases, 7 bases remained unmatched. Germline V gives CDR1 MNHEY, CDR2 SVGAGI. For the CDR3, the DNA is TGTGCCAGCAGTAGAGGACTAGTGGGCGAGCAGTACTTC. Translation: CASSRGLVGEQYF.

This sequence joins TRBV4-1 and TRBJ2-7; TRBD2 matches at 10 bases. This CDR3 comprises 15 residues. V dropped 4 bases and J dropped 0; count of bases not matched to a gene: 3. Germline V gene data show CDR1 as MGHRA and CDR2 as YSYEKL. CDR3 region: CASSPLAGASYEQYF. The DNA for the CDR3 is TGCGCCAGCAGCCCGCTAGCGGGAGCCTCCTACGAGCAGTACTTC.

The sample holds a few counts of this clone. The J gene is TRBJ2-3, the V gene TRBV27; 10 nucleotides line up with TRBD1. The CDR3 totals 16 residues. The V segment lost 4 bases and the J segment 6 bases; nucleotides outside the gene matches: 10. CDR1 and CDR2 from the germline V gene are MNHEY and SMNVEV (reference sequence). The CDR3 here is CASSSFRDRGWDTQYF. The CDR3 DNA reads TGTGCCAGCAGTTCATTCCGGGACAGGGGCTGGGATACGCAGTATTTT.

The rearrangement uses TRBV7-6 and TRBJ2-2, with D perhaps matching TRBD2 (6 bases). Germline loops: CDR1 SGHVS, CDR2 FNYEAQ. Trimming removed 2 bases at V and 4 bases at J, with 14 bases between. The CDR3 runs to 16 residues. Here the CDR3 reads CASSLTEGWSTGELFF. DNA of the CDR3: TGTGCCAGCAGCTTAACGGAGGGATGGAGCACCGGGGAGCTGTTTTTT.

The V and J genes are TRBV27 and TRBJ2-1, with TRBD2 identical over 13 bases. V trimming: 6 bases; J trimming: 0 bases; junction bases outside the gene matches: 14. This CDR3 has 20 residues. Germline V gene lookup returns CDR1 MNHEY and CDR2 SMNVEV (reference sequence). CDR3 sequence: CASRRTSGTSGTSSYNEQFF. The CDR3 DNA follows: TGTGCCAGCAGGCGAACCTCCGGGACTAGCGGGACGAGCTCCTACAATGAGCAGTTCTTC.

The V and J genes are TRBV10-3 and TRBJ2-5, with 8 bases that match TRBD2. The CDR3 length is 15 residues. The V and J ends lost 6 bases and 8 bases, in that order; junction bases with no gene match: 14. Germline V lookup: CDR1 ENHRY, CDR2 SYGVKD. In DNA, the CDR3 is TGTGCCATCAGCAGGGGACTAGTGGGGGGGCCAACCCAGTACTTC. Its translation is CAISRGLVGGPTQYF.

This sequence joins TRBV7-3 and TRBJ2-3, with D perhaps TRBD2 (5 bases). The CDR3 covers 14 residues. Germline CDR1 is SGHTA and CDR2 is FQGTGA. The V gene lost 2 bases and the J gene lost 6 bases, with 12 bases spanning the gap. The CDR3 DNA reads TGTGCCAGCAGCTTATTCGGGGTGTCGGATACGCAGTATTTT. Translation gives CASSLFGVSDTQYF. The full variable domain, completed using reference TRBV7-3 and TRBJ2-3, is GAGVSQTPSNKVTEKGKYVELRCDPISGHTALYWYRQSLGQGPEFLIYFQGTGAADDSGLPNDRFFAVRPEGSVSTLKIQRTERGDSAVYLCASSLFGVSDTQYFGPGTRLTVL.

The CDR3 protein is CASSPGTGGLSGANVLTF. The CDR3 nucleotides read TGTGCCAGCAGCCCCGGGACAGGGGGACTTTCTGGGGCCAACGTCCTGACTTTC. The V gene is TRBV11-2, the J gene TRBJ2-6, with 11 bases identical to TRBD1. The V segment lost 5 bases and the J segment 1 base; nucleotides outside the gene matches: 7. Germline V gives CDR1 SGHAT, CDR2 FQNNGV. CDR3 length: 18 residues.

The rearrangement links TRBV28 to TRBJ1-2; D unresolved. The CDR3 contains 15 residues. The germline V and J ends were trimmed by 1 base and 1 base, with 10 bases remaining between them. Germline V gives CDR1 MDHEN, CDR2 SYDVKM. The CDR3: CASSLYGHINYGYTF. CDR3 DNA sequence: TGTGCCAGCAGTTTATATGGGCACATTAACTATGGCTACACCTTC.

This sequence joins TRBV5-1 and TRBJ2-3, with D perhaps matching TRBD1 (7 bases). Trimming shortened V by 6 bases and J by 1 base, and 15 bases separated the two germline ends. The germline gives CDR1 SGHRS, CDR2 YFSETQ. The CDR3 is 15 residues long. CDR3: CASNQQGTRTDTQYF. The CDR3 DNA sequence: TGCGCCAGCAACCAACAGGGGACTCGCACAGATACGCAGTATTTT.

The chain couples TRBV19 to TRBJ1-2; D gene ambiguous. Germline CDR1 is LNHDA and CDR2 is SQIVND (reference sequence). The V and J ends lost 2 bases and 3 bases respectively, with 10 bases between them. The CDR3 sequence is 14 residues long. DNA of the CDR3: TGTGCCAGTAGTATATTTCCAGGCCACTATGGCTACACCTTC. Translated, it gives CASSIFPGHYGYTF. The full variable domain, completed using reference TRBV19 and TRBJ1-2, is DGGITQSPKYLFRKEGQNVTLSCEQNLNHDAMYWYRQDPGQGLRLIYYSQIVNDFQKGDIAEGYSVSREKKESFPLTVTSAQKNPTAFYLCASSIFPGHYGYTFGSGTRLTVV.

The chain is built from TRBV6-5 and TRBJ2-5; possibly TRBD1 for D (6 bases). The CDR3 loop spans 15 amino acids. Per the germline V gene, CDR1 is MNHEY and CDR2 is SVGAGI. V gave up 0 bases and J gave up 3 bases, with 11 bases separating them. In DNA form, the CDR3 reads TGTGCCAGCAGTTACTCAGACAGACAGGAAGAGACCCAGTACTTC. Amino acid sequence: CASSYSDRQEETQYF.

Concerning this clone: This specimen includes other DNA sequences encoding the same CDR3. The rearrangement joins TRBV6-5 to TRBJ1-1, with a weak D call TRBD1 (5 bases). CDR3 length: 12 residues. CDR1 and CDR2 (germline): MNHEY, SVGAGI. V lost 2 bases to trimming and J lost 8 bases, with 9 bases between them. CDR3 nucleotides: TGTGCCAGCAGTTACAGGGGAGGAGAAGCTTTCTTT. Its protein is CASSYRGGEAFF.

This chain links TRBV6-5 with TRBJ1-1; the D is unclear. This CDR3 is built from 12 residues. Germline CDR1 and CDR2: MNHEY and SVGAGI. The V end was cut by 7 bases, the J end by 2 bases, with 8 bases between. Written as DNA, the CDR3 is TGTGCCAGCATTAGGAGCAACACTGAAGCTTTCTTT. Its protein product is CASIRSNTEAFF.

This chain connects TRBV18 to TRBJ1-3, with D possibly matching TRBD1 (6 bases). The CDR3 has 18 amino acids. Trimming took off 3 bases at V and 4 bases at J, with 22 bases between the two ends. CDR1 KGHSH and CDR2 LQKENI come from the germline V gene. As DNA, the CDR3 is TGTGCCAGCTCACCGCCCGGGGGGGCTGCGGCCCGAGGAAACACCATATATTTT. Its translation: CASSPPGGAAARGNTIYF.

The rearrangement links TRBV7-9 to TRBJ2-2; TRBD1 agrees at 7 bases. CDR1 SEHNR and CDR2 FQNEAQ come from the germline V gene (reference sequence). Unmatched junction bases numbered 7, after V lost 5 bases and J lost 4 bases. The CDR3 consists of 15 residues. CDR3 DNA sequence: TGTGCCAGCAGCCCCGTAGGGGGCATCACCGGGGAGCTGTTTTTT. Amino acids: CASSPVGGITGELFF. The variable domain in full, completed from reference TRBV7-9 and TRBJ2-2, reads DTGVSQNPRHKITKRGQNVTFRCDPISEHNRLYWYRQTLGQGPEFLTYFQNEAQLEKSRLLSDRFSAERPKGSFSTLEIQRTEQGDSAMYLCASSPVGGITGELFFGEGSRLTVL.